This paragraph reports one T cell receptor (beta chain). The target antigen is unknown. The V gene lost 5 bases and the J gene lost 4 bases, with 12 bases spanning the gap. The CDR3 is made up of 13 amino acids. Germline lookup yields CDR1 MNHNY and CDR2 SVGAGI (reference sequence). This record belongs to a study of T cell repertoires in cytomegalovirus infection. Study context: CMV infection and matching HLA type were both indicated by public TCR beta signatures. General study points: People with CMV and the relevant HLA were identified by cumulative public TCR beta family frequency. CMV-specific TCR beta clonotypes restricted by HLA-C dominated the ex vivo response.

TCRdb re-analysed the reads in MiXCR, keeping a single row per CDR3 protein. Among some 600,000 distinct CDR3 sequences, 20% to 25% were seen once, and the ten largest hold roughly 8%. V is TRBV6-6 and J is TRBJ2-7; the D gene is possibly TRBD1 (6 bases). Input material: CD8+ T cells from PBMCs. The sequence came from a human donor in good health (CMV status not recorded). Some clones in this sample may be carry-over from other donors' samples. This CDR3 is CASSPVQGYEQYF. CDR3 nucleotide sequence: TGTGCCAGCAGTCCGGTACAGGGATACGAGCAGTACTTC.